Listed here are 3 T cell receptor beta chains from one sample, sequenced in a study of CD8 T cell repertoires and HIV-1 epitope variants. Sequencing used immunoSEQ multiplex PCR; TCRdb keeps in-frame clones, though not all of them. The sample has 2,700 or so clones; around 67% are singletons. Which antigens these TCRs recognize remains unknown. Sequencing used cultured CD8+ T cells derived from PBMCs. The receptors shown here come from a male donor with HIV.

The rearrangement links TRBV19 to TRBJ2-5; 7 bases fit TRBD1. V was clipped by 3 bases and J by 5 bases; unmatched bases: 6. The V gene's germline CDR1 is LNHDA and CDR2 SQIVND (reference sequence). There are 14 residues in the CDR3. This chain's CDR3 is CASSIRQGSETQYF. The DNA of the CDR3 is TGTGCCAGTAGTATTAGACAGGGTTCGGAGACCCAGTACTTC.

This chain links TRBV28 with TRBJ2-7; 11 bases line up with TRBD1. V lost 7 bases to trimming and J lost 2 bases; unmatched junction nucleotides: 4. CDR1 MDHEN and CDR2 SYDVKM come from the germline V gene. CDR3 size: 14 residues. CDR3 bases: TGTGCCAGCAATCCGGGACAGGGGGCCTACGAGCAGTACTTC. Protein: CASNPGQGAYEQYF. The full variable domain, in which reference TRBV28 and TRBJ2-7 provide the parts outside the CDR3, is DVKVTQSSRYLVKRTGEKVFLECVQDMDHENMFWYRQDPGLGLRLIYFSYDVKMKEKGDIPEGYSVSREKKERFSLILESASTNQTSMYLCASNPGQGAYEQYFGPGTRLTVT.

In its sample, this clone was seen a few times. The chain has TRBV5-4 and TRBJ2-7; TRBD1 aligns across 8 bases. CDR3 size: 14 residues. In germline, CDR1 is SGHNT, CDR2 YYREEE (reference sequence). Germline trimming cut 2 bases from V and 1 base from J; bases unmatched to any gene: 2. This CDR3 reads CASSFGQGSYEQYF. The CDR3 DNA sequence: TGTGCCAGCAGCTTCGGACAGGGTTCCTACGAGCAGTACTTC.